Listed below are T cell receptor beta chains from one sample, sequenced in a study of radiotherapy plus CTLA-4 blockade in lung cancer. The data were produced by immunoSEQ multiplex PCR, yet TCRdb's version contains in-frame clones alone and is incomplete. This sample yields around 85,000 clones, of which about 90% are seen a single time; approximately 1.9% belongs to the top ten. The sequenced sample was peripheral blood, obtained from a patient treated with radiotherapy plus ipilimumab. All receptors come from a human donor with non-small cell lung cancer who had a partial response to radiotherapy plus ipilimumab. The CDR3 runs from the conserved cysteine through the conserved F or W. The D gene is left open where the match is weak. Clone size is given for some rows only: seen once, a few or many times, or a class if the clone is expanded.

>-|TRBJ1-3|TRBV5-1|-
TGCGCCAGCAGCTTGGGGACAGAGGGAAACACCATATATTTT
CASSLGTEGNTIYF
>-|TRBJ1-1|TRBV5-1|TRBD1
TGCGCCAGCAGCCCACAACCGACAGGGGCAGCGAACACTGAAGCTTTCTTT
CASSPQPTGAANTEAFF
>-|TRBJ2-5|TRBV13|TRBD2
TGTGCCAGCAGCCCCCCTCTAGCGGGAGGTTTCCAAGAGACCCAGTACTTC
CASSPPLAGGFQETQYF
>-|TRBJ2-1|TRBV7-2|TRBD2
TGTGCCAGCAGCGCAACTAGCGCCGAGCAGTTCTTC
CASSATSAEQFF
>-|TRBJ2-5|TRBV7-9|-
TGTGCCAGCAGCTTAGGACAGGTTTACCAAGAGACCCAGTACTTC
CASSLGQVYQETQYF
>-|TRBJ1-1|TRBV19|-
TGTGCCAGTAGATTTAGAGACACTGAAGCTTTCTTT
CASRFRDTEAFF
>-|TRBJ1-5|TRBV30|TRBD1
TGTGCCTGGAGTCCGGACAGGGAGCAGCCCCAGCATTTT
CAWSPDREQPQHF
>-|TRBJ2-1|TRBV18|-
TGTGCCAGCTCACGAGCGGCCCCCCGGGGCTACAATGAGCAGTTCTTC
CASSRAAPRGYNEQFF
>-|TRBJ1-2|TRBV9|TRBD1
TGTGCCAGCAGCGGACAGGGTTACTATGGCTACACCTTC
CASSGQGYYGYTF
>-|TRBJ2-7|TRBV5-1|TRBD1
TGCGCCAGCAGCTTTGGGACAGCGTACGAGCAGTACTTC
CASSFGTAYEQYF
>-|TRBJ2-5|TRBV7-9|TRBD2
TGTGCCAGCAGCTTGACTAGCGGGGGCTCGGGGGAGACCCAGTACTTC
CASSLTSGGSGETQYF
>-|TRBJ1-5|TRBV9|-
TGTGCCAGCAGCCCTGGACGGGGATATAGCAATCAGCCCCAGCATTTT
CASSPGRGYSNQPQHF
>-|TRBJ2-1|TRBV7-2|-
TGTGCCAGCAGCTTAGGCCAGGGCTCATACAATGAGCAGTTCTTC
CASSLGQGSYNEQFF
>-|TRBJ2-1|TRBV2|TRBD2
TGTGCCAGCAGCGCGGGAGTGGTTGAGCAGTTCTTC
CASSAGVVEQFF
>few|TRBJ2-1|TRBV6-5|TRBD2
TGTGCCAGCAGTCCCGGACTAGAAAGCAATGAGCAGTTCTTC
CASSPGLESNEQFF
>-|TRBJ1-5|TRBV14|-
TGTGCCAGCAGTGCAGCGGGCGGCAATCAGCCCCAGCATTTT
CASSAAGGNQPQHF
>-|TRBJ1-1|TRBV5-4|-
TGTGCCAGCAGCTTGGTGGGGAGCACTGAAGCTTTCTTT
CASSLVGSTEAFF
>-|TRBJ2-2|TRBV19|-
TGTGCCAGTAGTATGCGGACAACCAACACCGGGGAGCTGTTTTTT
CASSMRTTNTGELFF
>-|TRBJ2-5|TRBV5-1|-
TGCGCCAGCAGCTTGGGGGCGAACCAAGAGACCCAGTACTTC
CASSLGANQETQYF
>few|TRBJ1-1|TRBV7-9|-
TGTGCCAGCAGCCTTAGTAAGTCCGGTGAAGCTTTCTTT
CASSLSKSGEAFF
>-|TRBJ2-1|TRBV28|TRBD2
TGTGCCAGCAGTCGGACTAGCGGGCATGAGCAGTTCTTC
CASSRTSGHEQFF
>few|TRBJ1-3|TRBV6-5|-
TGTGCCAGCAGCCTGGGGACTGGTAACACCATATATTTT
CASSLGTGNTIYF
>few|TRBJ1-1|TRBV19|-
TGTGCCAGTAGTATTCAGTCGGGAGGGAGGTCGGCTTTCTTT
CASSIQSGGRSAFF
>-|TRBJ1-5|TRBV30|-
TGTGCCTGGAGTGTACGGACAAGCAATCAGCCCCAGCATTTT
CAWSVRTSNQPQHF
>-|TRBJ1-1|TRBV5-5|TRBD1
TGTGCCAGCAGCTTGGGGTGGCAGGGGGCCGCTGAAGCTTTCTTT
CASSLGWQGAAEAFF
>-|TRBJ2-1|TRBV5-1|-
TGCGCCAGCAGCTGGGACAATAGGGATGAGCAGTTCTTC
CASSWDNRDEQFF
>-|TRBJ2-5|TRBV9|-
TGTGCCAGCAGCATGGGCACCTCAAGCCCGGGGGAGACCCAGTACTTC
CASSMGTSSPGETQYF
>once|TRBJ1-5|TRBV5-5|-
TGTGCCAGCAGCACACTGACGGGATCAAGGCCCCAGCATTTT
CASSTLTGSRPQHF
>-|TRBJ2-3|TRBV7-8|TRBD2
TGTGCCAGCAGCCAGACTAGCGGATACACAGATACGCAGTATTTT
CASSQTSGYTDTQYF
>-|TRBJ2-1|TRBV30|TRBD2
TGTGCCTGGATGACCGGGAGGGCCCCTCGTGAGCAGTTCTTC
CAWMTGRAPREQFF
>-|TRBJ1-2|TRBV28|TRBD1
TGTGCCAGCAGTTCAGGGGGAGCGAACTATGGCTACACCTTC
CASSSGGANYGYTF
>-|TRBJ1-3|TRBV28|-
TGTGCCAGCAGGGACACAGGGAGCTCTGGAAACACCATATATTTT
CASRDTGSSGNTIYF
>-|TRBJ1-1|TRBV7-2|-
TGTGCCAGCAGACTACAGGGAAACACTGAAGCTTTCTTT
CASRLQGNTEAFF
>-|TRBJ2-7|TRBV28|-
TGTGCCAGCAAACGAGGGTCAGCCTACGAGCAGTACTTC
CASKRGSAYEQYF
>-|TRBJ2-2|TRBV6-1|-
TGTGCCAGCGTAATTGGGGGGGCGCCCGGGGAGCTGTTTTTT
CASVIGGAPGELFF
>-|TRBJ1-2|TRBV5-6|-
TGTGCCAGCAGCTCCCGGGGGGCTGATTACTATGGCTACACCTTC
CASSSRGADYYGYTF
>-|TRBJ1-2|TRBV19|TRBD1
TGTGCCAGTACCCAAGGACAGGGCTATGGCTACACCTTC
CASTQGQGYGYTF
>-|TRBJ1-3|TRBV19|-
TGTGCCAGTACCGAACAGGGACGGGGAAACACCATATATTTT
CASTEQGRGNTIYF
>-|TRBJ2-2|TRBV28|TRBD2
TGTGCCAGCAGTTCACTAGCGGGAGGAGGCACCGGGGAGCTGTTTTTT
CASSSLAGGGTGELFF
>-|TRBJ2-1|TRBV4-1|-
TGCGCCAGCAGCCAGGGTCAGGCGCTTTCGAATGAGCAGTTCTTC
CASSQGQALSNEQFF
>-|TRBJ2-7|TRBV6-5|TRBD1
TGTGCCAGCAGTGGATCCGGGACAGGGCAGTACGAGCAGTACTTC
CASSGSGTGQYEQYF
>-|TRBJ1-2|TRBV30|-
TGTGCCTGGAGTACTCGATGGGCGAGAGCTAACTATGGCTACACCTTC
CAWSTRWARANYGYTF
>-|TRBJ2-5|TRBV4-2|-
TGTGCCAGCAGCCGAGACAGGTACCAAGAGACCCAGTACTTC
CASSRDRYQETQYF
>-|TRBJ2-1|TRBV7-2|TRBD2
TGTGCCAGCAGCTCATCTCGACTAGCGGGGCCTTACAATGAGCAGTTCTTC
CASSSSRLAGPYNEQFF
>-|TRBJ1-1|TRBV15|TRBD1
TGTGCCACCAGCAGACCACGACAGGGTGAAGCTTTCTTT
CATSRPRQGEAFF
>-|TRBJ2-5|TRBV4-1|-
TGCGCCAGCAGCCGACCGGGGTTCCAAGAGACCCAGTACTTC
CASSRPGFQETQYF
>once|TRBJ2-1|TRBV11-3|TRBD2
TGTGCCAGCAGCTTAGGAGGCGGGAGTGGATCCTACAATGAGCAGTTCTTC
CASSLGGGSGSYNEQFF
>few|TRBJ1-4|TRBV7-8|TRBD1
TGTGCCAGCAGCTTAGGACAGGGGGCGCGTGAAAAACTGTTTTTT
CASSLGQGAREKLFF